This TCR beta chain comes out of a study of Ad26.COV2.S vaccination and SARS-CoV-2 variants. Study summary: The study gave Ad26.COV2.S intramuscularly, once or twice 56 days apart. Notes on the study in general: Spike-specific TCR breadth ran higher among vaccine recipients than placebo recipients. Vaccine and placebo recipients had comparable breadth of non-spike TCRs.

V lost 2 bases, J lost 4 bases, and 6 bases lay in between. This CDR3 comprises 13 residues. About this clone: Its antigen is unidentified. Within the sample, other DNA sequences also encode this same CDR3.

The assay was immunoSEQ multiplex PCR, and TCRdb's table has in-frame clones only and misses some. This table has 400,000 to 500,000 clones, roughly 89% appearing once. The treatment here: over 15 received Ad26.COV2.S at low or high dose, single or two shots; about 5 received placebo; per-sample allocation not given. Day 63 after the first vaccine or placebo injection was the time point for sampling. The specimen was peripheral blood, collected in a trial of Ad26.COV2.S vaccine versus placebo. The chain uses TRBV12-3 or TRBV12-4 and TRBJ1-5; D gene uncertain. This TCR was recovered from a person between 18 and 59 years old who received the Ad26.COV2.S COVID-19 vaccine or a placebo. CDR3 amino acids: CASSLWGNQPQHF. As DNA, the CDR3 is TGTGCCAGCAGTTTATGGGGAAATCAGCCCCAGCATTTT.